This is a list of T cell receptor beta chains from one sample in a study of long-term antiretroviral therapy in people with HIV. TCRdb's table, derived via immunoSEQ multiplex PCR, lists solely in-frame clones and lacks some. The repertoire holds 27,000 or so clones, with more than 70% as singletons. The sequencing here drew on unsorted PBMCs, taken about 5 years after starting antiretroviral therapy. These receptors were obtained from a man aged 35 to 55 with HIV. Both conserved end residues are part of each CDR3. Fields, in order: D gene, clone size, J gene, CDR3 length, V gene, CDR3 DNA, CDR3 protein. D genes are given only for firm matches. The size of a clone is reported for some rows only, either as once, few or many, or as a class for expanded clones.

>NA|NA|TRBJ2-3|11|TRBV7-2
TGTGCCAGCAGCCATCAGGATACGCAGTATTTT
CASSHQDTQYF
>NA|NA|TRBJ2-2|15|TRBV5-1
TGCGCCAGCAGCTTGGTTGTGCGGGACACCGGGGAGCTGTTTTTT
CASSLVVRDTGELFF
>TRBD2|NA|TRBJ2-7|15|TRBV7-3
TGTGCCAGCAGCTTAGGACTAGCGGGACCCTACGAGCAGTACTTC
CASSLGLAGPYEQYF
>NA|few|TRBJ2-7|11|TRBV7-9
TGTGCCAGCAGCGTTACCTACGAGCAGTACTTC
CASSVTYEQYF
>NA|NA|TRBJ2-7|15|TRBV28
TGTGCCAGCCCCCCCCCGGGCAGGGCCTCCTACGAGCAGTACTTC
CASPPPGRASYEQYF
>NA|few|TRBJ2-7|14|TRBV27
TGTGCCAGCAGTTTAAGACAAGACCGATTCGAGCAGTACTTC
CASSLRQDRFEQYF
>NA|NA|TRBJ1-2|14|TRBV29-1
TGCAGCGTTGAAGAGTTGGGGGGCGACTATGGCTACACCTTC
CSVEELGGDYGYTF
>NA|once|TRBJ1-1|16|TRBV6-6
TGTGCCAGCAGCCCCATTGGGTTGAGAGTTAACACTGAAGCTTTCTTT
CASSPIGLRVNTEAFF
>NA|NA|TRBJ1-5|17|TRBV5-5
TGTGCCAGCAGCTTGGGGCTCAGGGAGAATAGCAATCAGCCCCAGCATTTT
CASSLGLRENSNQPQHF
>NA|NA|TRBJ2-7|14|TRBV7-6
TGTGCCAGCAGCTTACGGGCGGGACTGGACGAGCAGTACTTC
CASSLRAGLDEQYF
>TRBD1|once|TRBJ2-7|15|TRBV19
TGTGCCAGTAGTACCCAGGGGACAGGGAGGTACGAGCAGTACTTC
CASSTQGTGRYEQYF
>NA|NA|TRBJ1-1|13|TRBV10-3
TGTGCCATCAGCATTGACATGAACACTGAAGCTTTCTTT
CAISIDMNTEAFF
>TRBD2|NA|TRBJ2-1|13|TRBV29-1
TGCAGCGCCGGGACTAGCGGCGGGAAGGAGCAGTTCTTC
CSAGTSGGKEQFF
>TRBD1|NA|TRBJ2-5|14|TRBV7-9
TGTGCCAGCAGCTTACGGGACAGCCAAGAGACCCAGTACTTC
CASSLRDSQETQYF
>NA|NA|TRBJ2-2|15|TRBV2
TGTGCCAGCAGTGGGGTTAGCGGTTCCACCGGGGAGCTGTTTTTT
CASSGVSGSTGELFF
>NA|once|TRBJ1-1|11|TRBV7-9
TGTGCCAGCAGCTGGGGGCGTGAAGCTTTCTTT
CASSWGREAFF
>NA|once|TRBJ1-1|14|TRBV6-1
TGTGCCAGCTCGAGACAGCAGCTGAACACTGAAGCTTTCTTT
CASSRQQLNTEAFF
>NA|NA|TRBJ1-2|12|TRBV7-9
TGTGCCAGCACCTCCTCCGGCGGTGGCTACACCTTC
CASTSSGGGYTF
>NA|NA|TRBJ2-1|17|TRBV7-9
TGTGCCAGCAGCTCTAACCGGGGGGCCGCCCAGCACAATGAGCAGTTCTTC
CASSSNRGAAQHNEQFF
>TRBD2|NA|TRBJ2-1|17|TRBV7-9
TGTGCCAGCAGCCATAACTGGGCTAGCGGGGGAAACAATGAGCAGTTCTTC
CASSHNWASGGNNEQFF
>NA|once|TRBJ2-5|16|TRBV10-3
TGTGCCATCAGTGACCCCGGCCGCCTGTGGGCAGAGACCCAGTACTTC
CAISDPGRLWAETQYF
>NA|NA|TRBJ1-6|15|TRBV27
TGTGCCAGCAGAAACTACAGGGTCGAAAATTCACCCCTCCACTTT
CASRNYRVENSPLHF
>NA|NA|TRBJ2-1|14|TRBV5-1
TGCGCCAGCAGCTTGGCTTTAGGGTCGTATGAGCAGTTCTTC
CASSLALGSYEQFF
>NA|NA|TRBJ2-7|14|TRBV5-3
TGTGCCAGAAGCTTGGCCCCAGTTAGATACGAGCAGTACTTC
CARSLAPVRYEQYF
>NA|NA|TRBJ2-7|13|TRBV28
TGTGCCAGCACCCCCTTCGCCGGCGGGGAGCAGTACTTC
CASTPFAGGEQYF